These T cell receptor beta chains were read from a single sample in a study of blood T cell repertoires in COVID-19. The table came from immunoSEQ multiplex PCR; TCRdb's copy has only in-frame clones and leaves some out. The table has roughly 15,000 clones, approximately 83% seen once. Sequenced sample: peripheral blood. Source of these receptors: a woman aged 55 to 70 with acute or convalescent COVID-19. CDR3s leave out the opening cysteine and the closing phenylalanine or tryptophan. The order of the fields is V gene, J gene, CDR3 protein.

v_gene: TRBV7-8
j_gene: TRBJ2-1
CDR3aa: ASSKTGGANLYNEQF

v_gene: TRBV12-3/TRBV12-4
j_gene: TRBJ2-5
CDR3aa: ASSLALETQY

v_gene: TRBV19
j_gene: TRBJ1-5
CDR3aa: ASSKPTGPGHQPQH

v_gene: TRBV18
j_gene: TRBJ1-1
CDR3aa: ASSPLAGRDTEAF

v_gene: TRBV3-1/TRBV3-2
j_gene: TRBJ1-2
CDR3aa: ASSQGLGYT

v_gene: TRBV6-5
j_gene: TRBJ2-2
CDR3aa: ASSSPGISGELF

v_gene: TRBV3-1/TRBV3-2
j_gene: TRBJ2-1
CDR3aa: ASSPTGGPIFYEQF

v_gene: TRBV5-1
j_gene: TRBJ1-6
CDR3aa: ASSYSYSSYNSPLH

v_gene: TRBV11-2
j_gene: TRBJ2-3
CDR3aa: ASSLGRPSGGAAADTQY

v_gene: TRBV4-2
j_gene: TRBJ2-7
CDR3aa: ASSQDQLAGAPTYEQY

v_gene: TRBV7-2
j_gene: TRBJ2-2
CDR3aa: ASSLGPLTGKSTGELF

v_gene: TRBV2
j_gene: TRBJ2-3
CDR3aa: ASSEALGGGADTQY

v_gene: TRBV5-1
j_gene: TRBJ1-1
CDR3aa: ASSLVPQTEAF

v_gene: TRBV28
j_gene: TRBJ1-2
CDR3aa: ASRYYLASRFYGYT

v_gene: TRBV3-1/TRBV3-2
j_gene: TRBJ2-5
CDR3aa: ASSPGLAVQETQY

v_gene: TRBV6-5
j_gene: TRBJ2-7
CDR3aa: ASGQLYEQY

v_gene: TRBV4-1
j_gene: TRBJ2-1
CDR3aa: ASSQVDMGLVSYNEQF

v_gene: TRBV3-1/TRBV3-2
j_gene: TRBJ1-5
CDR3aa: ASSQDRANEGEAQH

v_gene: TRBV2
j_gene: TRBJ1-6
CDR3aa: ASSILTGGDSPLH

v_gene: TRBV18
j_gene: TRBJ1-2
CDR3aa: ASSSIPPGTGLSSGGYT

v_gene: TRBV2
j_gene: TRBJ1-1
CDR3aa: ASITGGTKGTEAF

v_gene: TRBV6-6
j_gene: TRBJ1-2
CDR3aa: ASTRRGLNYGYT

v_gene: TRBV28
j_gene: TRBJ1-2
CDR3aa: ASRIQGAKGYT

v_gene: TRBV6-1
j_gene: TRBJ1-2
CDR3aa: ASSEARSGYT

v_gene: TRBV6-5
j_gene: TRBJ2-3
CDR3aa: ASSYLRRDYTDTQY

v_gene: TRBV6-5
j_gene: TRBJ1-2
CDR3aa: ASSYERGANYGYT

v_gene: TRBV6-5
j_gene: TRBJ2-5
CDR3aa: ASSLSRGETQY

v_gene: TRBV5-4
j_gene: TRBJ2-3
CDR3aa: ASRTGQLSTDTQY

v_gene: TRBV5-1
j_gene: TRBJ2-7
CDR3aa: ASSRGTGNEQY

v_gene: TRBV19
j_gene: TRBJ2-7
CDR3aa: ATSRLDEQY

v_gene: TRBV9
j_gene: TRBJ2-7
CDR3aa: ASSVGPRGEQY

v_gene: TRBV24-1
j_gene: TRBJ2-1
CDR3aa: ATSDLLRGSSYNEQF

v_gene: TRBV6-5
j_gene: TRBJ2-4
CDR3aa: ASTTPGAKNIQY

v_gene: TRBV30
j_gene: TRBJ2-1
CDR3aa: AWSVGTARNEQF

v_gene: TRBV5-1
j_gene: TRBJ1-1
CDR3aa: ASTLERGRNTEAF

v_gene: TRBV24-1
j_gene: TRBJ2-2
CDR3aa: ATSVYPGQGNTGELF

v_gene: TRBV5-1
j_gene: TRBJ2-3
CDR3aa: ASSLLAGTSSTDTQY

v_gene: TRBV5-1
j_gene: TRBJ2-7
CDR3aa: ASSLATGAYEQY

v_gene: TRBV19
j_gene: TRBJ2-7
CDR3aa: ASSGAGTRDSYEQY

v_gene: TRBV2
j_gene: TRBJ1-2
CDR3aa: ASSTDGRNYGYT

v_gene: TRBV7-6
j_gene: TRBJ1-3
CDR3aa: ASSSSGSSGNTIY

v_gene: TRBV10-2
j_gene: TRBJ2-7
CDR3aa: ASSVTAVPYEQY

v_gene: TRBV19
j_gene: TRBJ2-3
CDR3aa: ASRQTGGGTQY

v_gene: TRBV25-1
j_gene: TRBJ1-1
CDR3aa: ASSESPGQPNTEAF

v_gene: TRBV5-1
j_gene: TRBJ1-2
CDR3aa: ASSLGRLNYGYT

v_gene: TRBV10-3
j_gene: TRBJ1-2
CDR3aa: AIPAGTGNLGYT

v_gene: TRBV28
j_gene: TRBJ2-7
CDR3aa: ASRAREQGGVFYEQY

v_gene: TRBV21-1
j_gene: TRBJ2-6
CDR3aa: ASSKSIRGVPSGANVLT

v_gene: TRBV7-3
j_gene: TRBJ2-1
CDR3aa: ASRPGGGFTSSEQF

v_gene: TRBV2
j_gene: TRBJ1-1
CDR3aa: ASSDLRVGPEAF

v_gene: TRBV10-2
j_gene: TRBJ2-1
CDR3aa: ASSELGPYNEQF

v_gene: TRBV7-9
j_gene: TRBJ1-1
CDR3aa: DGFLSLNTEAF

v_gene: TRBV27
j_gene: TRBJ2-7
CDR3aa: ASAGWRTPYEQY

v_gene: TRBV24-1
j_gene: TRBJ1-2
CDR3aa: ATSDPSTDSSVYT